This T cell receptor beta chain is drawn from a study of regulatory T cells in long-lasting Graves disease. Time point defined: newly diagnosed GD, antithyroid drugs for less than 3 months. Extracted PBMC RNA gave rise to the TCR library. EDTA tubes received approximately 10 milliliters of drawn peripheral blood. Study-wide results and caveats: Exclusively peripheral blood, rather than thyroid tissue, was studied.

Germline-derived CDR1 and CDR2 are SNHLY and FYNNEI. The V and J ends lost 7 bases and 5 bases respectively, with 20 bases between them. The CDR3 contains 15 residues. This clonotype was seen many times. Its antigen is not known. Libraries of TCR beta came from iRepertoire HTBI primers plus Arm-PCR of CDR3 regions. TCRdb redid the calling of the multiplex PCR reads with MiXCR, one entry per CDR3 protein. The sample shows 620,000 or so distinct CDR3 sequences, around 15% of them seen only once. The same sample was also studied in work on T cells in Graves' hyperthyroidism and ophthalmopathy. In that study: Recently diagnosed hyperthyroidism of less than 2 months' duration affected patients aged 18 to 65.

This specimen consisted of peripheral blood mononuclear cells (PBMCs), obtained at new diagnosis, from a patient treated with antithyroid drugs. V usage is TRBV2 and J usage is TRBJ1-1; possible D gene TRBD1, 6 bases. The TCR sequence derives from a woman aged 25 to 45 with Graves disease. CDR3 DNA: TGTGCCAGCACTCGGGAACAGGGAATGCGGACTGAAGCTTTCTTT. Its translation: CASTREQGMRTEAFF.